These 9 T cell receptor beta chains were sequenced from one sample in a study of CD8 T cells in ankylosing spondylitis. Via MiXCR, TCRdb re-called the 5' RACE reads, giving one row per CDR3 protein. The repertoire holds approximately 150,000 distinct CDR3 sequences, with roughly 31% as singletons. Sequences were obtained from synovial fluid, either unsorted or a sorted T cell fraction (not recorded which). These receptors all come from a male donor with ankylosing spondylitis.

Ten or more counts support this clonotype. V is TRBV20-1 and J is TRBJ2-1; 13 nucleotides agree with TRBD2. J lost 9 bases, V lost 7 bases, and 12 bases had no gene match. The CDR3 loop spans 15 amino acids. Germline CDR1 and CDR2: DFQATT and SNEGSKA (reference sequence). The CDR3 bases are TGCAGTGTTAAAGAAACTAGCGGGAGGGCCGGTGAGCAGTTCTTC. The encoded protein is CSVKETSGRAGEQFF.

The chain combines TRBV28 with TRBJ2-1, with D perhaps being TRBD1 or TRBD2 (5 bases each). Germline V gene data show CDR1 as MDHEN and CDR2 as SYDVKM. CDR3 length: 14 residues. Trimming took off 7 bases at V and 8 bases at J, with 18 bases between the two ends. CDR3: CASILSAGTHEQFF. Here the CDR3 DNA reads TGTGCCAGCATTCTATCCGCAGGGACGCATGAGCAGTTCTTC.

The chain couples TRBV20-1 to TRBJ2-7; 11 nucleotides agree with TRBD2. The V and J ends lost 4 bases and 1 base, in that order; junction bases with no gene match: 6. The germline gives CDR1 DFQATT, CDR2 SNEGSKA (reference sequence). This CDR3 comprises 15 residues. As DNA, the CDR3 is TGCAGTGCTACGATCGGACTAGCGGGTTCCTACGAGCAGTACTTC. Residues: CSATIGLAGSYEQYF.

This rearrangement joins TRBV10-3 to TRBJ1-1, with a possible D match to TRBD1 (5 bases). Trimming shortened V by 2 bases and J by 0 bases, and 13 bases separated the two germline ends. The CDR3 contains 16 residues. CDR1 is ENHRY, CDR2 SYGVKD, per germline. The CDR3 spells CAISEVPGVMNTEAFF. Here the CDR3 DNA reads TGTGCCATCAGTGAGGTCCCGGGGGTCATGAACACTGAAGCTTTCTTT.

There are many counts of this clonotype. The CDR3 nucleotides are TGTGCCAGCAGCCCCTCGGGACTAGTTAAAGGAAATACGCAGTATTTT. Translation gives CASSPSGLVKGNTQYF. The chain combines TRBV14 with TRBJ2-3; 8 bases agree with TRBD2. In germline, CDR1 is SGHDN, CDR2 FVKESK. The length of the CDR3 is 16 residues. The V and J ends lost 4 bases and 7 bases, in that order; junction bases with no gene match: 13.

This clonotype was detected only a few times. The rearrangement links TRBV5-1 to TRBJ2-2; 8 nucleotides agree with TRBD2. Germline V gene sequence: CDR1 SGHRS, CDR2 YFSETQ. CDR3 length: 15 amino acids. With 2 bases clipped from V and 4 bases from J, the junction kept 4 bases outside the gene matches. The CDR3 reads CASSFSGTSTGELFF. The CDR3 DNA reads TGCGCCAGCAGCTTCTCCGGGACTAGCACCGGGGAGCTGTTTTTT.

The CDR3 loop reads CASSKGDGGISTDTQYF. DNA of the CDR3: TGTGCCAGCAGCAAAGGAGACGGGGGAATCTCCACAGATACGCAGTATTTT. J is TRBJ2-3 and V is TRBV21-1; the table's TRBD1 call for D was not verified on the DNA. TRBV21-1 is a pseudogene segment. CDR3 length: 17 amino acids.

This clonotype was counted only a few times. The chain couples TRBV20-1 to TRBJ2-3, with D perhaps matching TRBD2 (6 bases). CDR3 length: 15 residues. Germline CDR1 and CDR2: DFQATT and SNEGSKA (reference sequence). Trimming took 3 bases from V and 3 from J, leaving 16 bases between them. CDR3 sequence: CSASGSAGRTDTQYF. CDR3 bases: TGCAGTGCTAGCGGATCGGCGGGACGGACAGATACGCAGTATTTT.

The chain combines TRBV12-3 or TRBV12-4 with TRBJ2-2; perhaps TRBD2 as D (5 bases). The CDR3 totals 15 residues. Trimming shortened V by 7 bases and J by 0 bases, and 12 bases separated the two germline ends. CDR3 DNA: TGTGCCAGCACCCCCCAGCGGACGAACACCGGGGAGCTGTTTTTT. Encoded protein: CASTPQRTNTGELFF.